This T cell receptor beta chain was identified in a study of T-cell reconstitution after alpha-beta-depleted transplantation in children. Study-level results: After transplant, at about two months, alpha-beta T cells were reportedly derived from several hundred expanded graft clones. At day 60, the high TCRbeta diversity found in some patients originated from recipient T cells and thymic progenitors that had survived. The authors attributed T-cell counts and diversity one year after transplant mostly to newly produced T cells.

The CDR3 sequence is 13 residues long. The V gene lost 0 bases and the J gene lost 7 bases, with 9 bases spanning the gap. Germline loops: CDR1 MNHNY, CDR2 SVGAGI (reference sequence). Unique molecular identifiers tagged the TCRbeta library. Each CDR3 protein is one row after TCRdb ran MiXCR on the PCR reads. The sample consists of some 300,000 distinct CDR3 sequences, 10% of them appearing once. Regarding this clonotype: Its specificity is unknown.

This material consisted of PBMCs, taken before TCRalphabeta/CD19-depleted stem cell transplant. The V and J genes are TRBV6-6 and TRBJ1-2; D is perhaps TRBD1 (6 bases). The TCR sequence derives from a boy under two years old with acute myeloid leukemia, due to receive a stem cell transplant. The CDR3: CASSYSGHLGYTF. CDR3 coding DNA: TGTGCCAGCAGTTACTCGGGACATCTTGGCTACACCTTC.